This T cell receptor beta chain was observed in a study of PD-L1 blockade in urothelial cancer. The overall study: Between 0 and 3 chemotherapy regimens preceded treatment for each patient.

As to time point: peripheral blood 6 weeks after treatment start. This CDR3 region has 13 residues. CDR1 and CDR2 from the germline V gene are SQVTM and ANQGSEA. Trimming took 8 bases from V and 4 from J; bases not matched to a gene: 8. Method: immunoSEQ multiplex PCR; TCRdb's copy keeps in-frame clones and lacks some. The sample has about 35,000 clones, 84% seen once. The V gene is TRBV29-1, the J gene TRBJ2-3; the match to TRBD2 covers 8 bases. This clonotype originated in a man aged 40-49 years with urothelial cancer. This specimen consisted of PBMCs, obtained around atezolizumab (anti-PD-L1) treatment. The CDR3 nucleotides are TGCAGCTTACGGACTAGCAGTGCAGATACGCAGTATTTT. Its protein is CSLRTSSADTQYF.